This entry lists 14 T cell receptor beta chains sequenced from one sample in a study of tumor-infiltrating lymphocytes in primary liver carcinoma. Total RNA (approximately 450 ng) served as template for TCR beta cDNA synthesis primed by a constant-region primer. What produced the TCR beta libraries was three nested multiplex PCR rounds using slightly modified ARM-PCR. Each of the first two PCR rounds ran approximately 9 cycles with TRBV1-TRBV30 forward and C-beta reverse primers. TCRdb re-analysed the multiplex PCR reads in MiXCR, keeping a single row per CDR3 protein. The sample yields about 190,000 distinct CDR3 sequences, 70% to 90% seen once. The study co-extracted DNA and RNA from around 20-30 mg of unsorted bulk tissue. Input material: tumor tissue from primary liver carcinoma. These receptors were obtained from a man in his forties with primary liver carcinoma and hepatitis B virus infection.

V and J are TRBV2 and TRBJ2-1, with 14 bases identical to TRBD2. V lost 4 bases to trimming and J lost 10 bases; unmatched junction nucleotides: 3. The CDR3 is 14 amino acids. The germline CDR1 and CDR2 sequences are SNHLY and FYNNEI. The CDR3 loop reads CASSGLAGGEEQFF. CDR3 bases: TGTGCCAGCAGTGGACTAGCGGGAGGGGAGGAGCAGTTCTTC.

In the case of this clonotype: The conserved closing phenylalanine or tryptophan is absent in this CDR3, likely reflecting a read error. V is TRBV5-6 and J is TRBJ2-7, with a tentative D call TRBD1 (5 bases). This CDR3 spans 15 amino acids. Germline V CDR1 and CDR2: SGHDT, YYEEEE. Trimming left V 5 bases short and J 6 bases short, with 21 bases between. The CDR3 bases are TGTGCCAGCAGTTGGACATGGATCGGGTCATGCGAGCAGTACATC. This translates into CASSWTWIGSCEQYI.

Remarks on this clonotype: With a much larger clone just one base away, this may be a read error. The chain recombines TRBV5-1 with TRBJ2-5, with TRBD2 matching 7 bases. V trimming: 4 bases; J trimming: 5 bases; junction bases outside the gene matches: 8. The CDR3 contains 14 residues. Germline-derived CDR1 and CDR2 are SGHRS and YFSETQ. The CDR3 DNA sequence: TGCGCCAGCAGCGAAGCGGGAAGGAGCGAGACCCAGTACTTC. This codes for CASSEAGRSETQYF.

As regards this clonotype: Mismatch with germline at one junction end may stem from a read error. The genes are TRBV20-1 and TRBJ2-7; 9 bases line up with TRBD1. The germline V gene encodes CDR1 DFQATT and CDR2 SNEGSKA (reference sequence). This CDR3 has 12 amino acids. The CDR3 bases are TGCAGTGCCCCTCGACAGGGGGACGAGCACTACTTC. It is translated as CSAPRQGDEHYF.

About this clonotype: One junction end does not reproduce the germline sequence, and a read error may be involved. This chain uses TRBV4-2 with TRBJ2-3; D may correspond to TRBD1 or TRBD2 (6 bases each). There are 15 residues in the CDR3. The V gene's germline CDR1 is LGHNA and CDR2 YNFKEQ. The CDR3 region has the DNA TGTGTCAGCAGCCTTGAGGAGGGGGGCGGAGATACGCAGTATTTT. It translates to CVSSLEEGGGDTQYF.

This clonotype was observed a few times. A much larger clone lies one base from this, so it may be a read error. The CDR3 loop is CVSSPGLADYNEQFF. The CDR3 DNA is TGTGTCAGCAGTCCCGGACTAGCGGACTACAATGAGCAGTTCTTC. The genes are TRBV5-4 and TRBJ2-1, with 10 bases that match TRBD2. The CDR3 covers 15 residues. CDR1 and CDR2 from the germline V gene are SGHNT and YYREEE (reference sequence).

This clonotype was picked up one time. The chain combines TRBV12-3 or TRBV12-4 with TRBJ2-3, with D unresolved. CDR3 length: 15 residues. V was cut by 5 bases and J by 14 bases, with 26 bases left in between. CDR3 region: CASSPFASFSDTRYF. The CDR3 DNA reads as TGTGCCAGCAGTCCCTTCGCCTCGTTCTCAGATACTCGGTATTTT.

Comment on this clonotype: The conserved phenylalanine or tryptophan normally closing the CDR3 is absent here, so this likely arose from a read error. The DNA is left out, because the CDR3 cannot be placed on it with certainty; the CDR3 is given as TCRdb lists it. The CDR3 region is CSIGPSGRDEQYS. J is TRBJ2-7 and V is TRBV29-1; the table assigns TRBD2, which was not confirmed against the DNA. The CDR3 totals 13 residues, both ends included. Germline V CDR1 and CDR2: SQVTM, ANQGSEA.

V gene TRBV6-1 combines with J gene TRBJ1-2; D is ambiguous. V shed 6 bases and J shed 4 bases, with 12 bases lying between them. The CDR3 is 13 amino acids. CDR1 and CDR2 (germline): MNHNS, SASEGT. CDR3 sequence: CASRERGIYGYTF. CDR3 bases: TGTGCCAGCAGGGAAAGAGGGATCTATGGCTACACCTTC.

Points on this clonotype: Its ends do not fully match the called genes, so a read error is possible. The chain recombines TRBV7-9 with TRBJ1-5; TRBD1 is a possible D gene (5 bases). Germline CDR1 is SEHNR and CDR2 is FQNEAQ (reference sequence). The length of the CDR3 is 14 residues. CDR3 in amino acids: CASSGTRDYNPQHF. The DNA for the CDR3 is TGTGCCAGCAGCGGCACACGGGACTATAATCCCCAACATTTT.

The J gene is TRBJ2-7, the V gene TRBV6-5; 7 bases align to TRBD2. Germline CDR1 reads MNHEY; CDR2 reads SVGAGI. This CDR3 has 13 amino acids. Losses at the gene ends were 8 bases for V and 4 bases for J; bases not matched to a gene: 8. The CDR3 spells CASLGLGSYEQYF. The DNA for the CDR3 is TGTGCCAGCCTTGGACTAGGCTCATACGAGCAGTACTTC.

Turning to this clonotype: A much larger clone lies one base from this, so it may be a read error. The CDR3 reads CASTGALYEQYF. CDR3 nucleotide sequence: TGTGCCTCGACAGGGGCCCTCTACGAGCAGTACTTC. V is TRBV30 and J is TRBJ2-7, with TRBD1 matching over 8 bases. Unmatched junction bases numbered 5, after V lost 7 bases and J lost 3 bases. The CDR3 contains 12 residues. Germline values: CDR1 GTSNPN, CDR2 SVGIG (reference sequence).

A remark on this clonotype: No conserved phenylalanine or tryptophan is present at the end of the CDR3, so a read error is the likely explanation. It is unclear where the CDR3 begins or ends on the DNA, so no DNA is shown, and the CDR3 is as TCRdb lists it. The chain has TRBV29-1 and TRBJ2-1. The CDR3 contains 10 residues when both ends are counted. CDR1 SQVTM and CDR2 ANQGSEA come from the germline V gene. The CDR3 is CSVDNNEQFI.

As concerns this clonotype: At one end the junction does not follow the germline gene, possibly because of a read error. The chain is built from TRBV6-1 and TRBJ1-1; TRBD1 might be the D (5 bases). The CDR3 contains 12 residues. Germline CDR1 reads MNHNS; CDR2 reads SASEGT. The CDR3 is CACRRGNTESLF. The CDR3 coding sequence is TGTGCCTGCCGAAGGGGTAACACTGAATCTCTCTTT.